This T cell receptor (beta chain) derives from a study of blood T cells in healthy people across ages. Primers used in a second PCR of roughly 7 to 12 cycles were a sample-barcoded 5' primer and a J-beta primer mix. Via MiXCR, TCRdb re-called the 5' RACE reads, giving one row per CDR3 protein. The data hold under 2 million distinct CDR3 sequences, with about 31% observed a single time. Study results and caveats: In long-lived donors, naive CD4+ cell counts and diversity exceeded those of aged donors.

Of note for this clonotype: As yet, its antigen is unknown.

Material for sequencing was blood. This clonotype was sampled from a woman aged 30 to 39 in good health.

CDR3: CAWSQTTLSYEQYF. The CDR3, as DNA: TGTGCCTGGAGTCAAACTACCCTATCCTACGAGCAGTACTTC. The V gene is TRBV30, the J gene TRBJ2-7, with unresolved D. The germline CDR1 and CDR2 sequences are GTSNPN and SVGIG (reference sequence). The V end was cut by 2 bases, the J end by 1 base, with 12 bases between. This CDR3 is built from 14 residues. Full variable domain (outside the CDR3, taken from reference TRBV30 and TRBJ2-7): SQTIHQWPATLVQPVGSPLSLECTVEGTSNPNLYWYRQAAGRGLQLLFYSVGIGQISSEVPQNLSASRPQDRQFILSSKKLLLSDSGFYLCAWSQTTLSYEQYFGPGTRLTVT.